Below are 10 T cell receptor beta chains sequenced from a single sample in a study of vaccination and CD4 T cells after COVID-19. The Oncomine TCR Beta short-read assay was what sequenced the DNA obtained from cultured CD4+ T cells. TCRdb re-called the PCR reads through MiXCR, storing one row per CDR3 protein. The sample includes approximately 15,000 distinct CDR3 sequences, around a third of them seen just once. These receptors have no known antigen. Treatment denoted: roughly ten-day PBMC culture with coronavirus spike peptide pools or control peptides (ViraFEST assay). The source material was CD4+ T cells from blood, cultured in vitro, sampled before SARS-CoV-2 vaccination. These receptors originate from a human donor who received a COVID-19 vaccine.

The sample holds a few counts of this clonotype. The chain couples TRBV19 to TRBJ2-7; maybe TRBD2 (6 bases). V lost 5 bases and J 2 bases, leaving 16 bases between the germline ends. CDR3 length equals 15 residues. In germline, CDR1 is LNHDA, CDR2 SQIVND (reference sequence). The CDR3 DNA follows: TGTGCCAGTAGTCTGTCCGGGGAGGAAGCCTACGAGCAGTACTTC. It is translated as CASSLSGEEAYEQYF.

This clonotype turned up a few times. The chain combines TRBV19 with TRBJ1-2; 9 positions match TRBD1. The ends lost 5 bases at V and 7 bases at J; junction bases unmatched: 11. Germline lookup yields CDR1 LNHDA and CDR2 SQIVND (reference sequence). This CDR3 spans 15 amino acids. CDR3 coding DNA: TGTGCCAGTAGTCCTCCCGGGACAGGGATCGGTGGCTACACCTTC. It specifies CASSPPGTGIGGYTF.

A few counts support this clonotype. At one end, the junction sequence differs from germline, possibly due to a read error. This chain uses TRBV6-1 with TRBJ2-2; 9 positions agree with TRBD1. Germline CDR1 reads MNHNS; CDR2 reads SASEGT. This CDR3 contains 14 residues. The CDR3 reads CASSDRGSTGELFF. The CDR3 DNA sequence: TGTGCTAGCAGTGACAGGGGGAGCACCGGGGAGCTGTTTTTT.

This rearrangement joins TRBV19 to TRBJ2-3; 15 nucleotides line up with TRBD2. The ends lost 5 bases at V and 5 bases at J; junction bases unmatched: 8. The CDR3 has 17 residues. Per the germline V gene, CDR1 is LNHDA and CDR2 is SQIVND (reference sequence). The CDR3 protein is CASSLRTSGGVLDTQYF. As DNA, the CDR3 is TGTGCCAGTAGTCTCCGGACTAGCGGGGGGGTTTTAGATACGCAGTATTTT.

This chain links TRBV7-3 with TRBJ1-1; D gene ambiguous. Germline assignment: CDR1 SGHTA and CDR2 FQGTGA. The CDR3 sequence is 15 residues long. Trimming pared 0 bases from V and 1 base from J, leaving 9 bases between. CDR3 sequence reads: CASSLTSFGNTEAFF. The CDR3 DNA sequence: TGTGCCAGCAGCTTAACGTCCTTCGGGAACACTGAAGCTTTCTTT.

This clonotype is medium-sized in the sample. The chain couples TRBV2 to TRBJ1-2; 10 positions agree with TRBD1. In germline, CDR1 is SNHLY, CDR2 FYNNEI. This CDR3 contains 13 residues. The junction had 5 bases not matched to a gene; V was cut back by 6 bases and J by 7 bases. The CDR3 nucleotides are TGTGCCAGCAGCCCGGGACAGGGGTTTGGCTACACCTTC. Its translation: CASSPGQGFGYTF.

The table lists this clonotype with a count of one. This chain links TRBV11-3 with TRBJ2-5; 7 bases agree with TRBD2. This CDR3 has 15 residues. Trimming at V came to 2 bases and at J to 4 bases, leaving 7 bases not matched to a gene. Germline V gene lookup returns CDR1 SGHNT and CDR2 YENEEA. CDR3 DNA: TGTGCCAGCAGCTTAATGGGCGGGGGAGGAGAGACCCAGTACTTC. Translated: CASSLMGGGGETQYF.

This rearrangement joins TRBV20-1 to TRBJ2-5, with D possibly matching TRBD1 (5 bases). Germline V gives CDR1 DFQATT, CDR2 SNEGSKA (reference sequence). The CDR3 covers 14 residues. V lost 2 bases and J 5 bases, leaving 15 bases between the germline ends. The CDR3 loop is CSARSGRDGETQYF. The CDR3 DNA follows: TGCAGTGCTAGATCAGGCAGGGATGGCGAGACCCAGTACTTC.

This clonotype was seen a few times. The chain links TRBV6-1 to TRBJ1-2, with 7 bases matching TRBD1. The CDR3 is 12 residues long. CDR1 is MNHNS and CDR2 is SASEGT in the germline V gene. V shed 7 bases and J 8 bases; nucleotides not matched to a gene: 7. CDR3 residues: CASTSRGYGYTF. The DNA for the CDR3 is TGTGCCAGCACTAGCAGGGGGTACGGCTACACCTTC.

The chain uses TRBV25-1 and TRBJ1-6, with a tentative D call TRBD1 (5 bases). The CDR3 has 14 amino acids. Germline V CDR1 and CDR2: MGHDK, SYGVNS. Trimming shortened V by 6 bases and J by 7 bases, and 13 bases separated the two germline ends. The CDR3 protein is CASSVGGINSPLHF. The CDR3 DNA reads TGTGCCAGCAGCGTGGGGGGTATAAATTCACCCCTCCACTTT.